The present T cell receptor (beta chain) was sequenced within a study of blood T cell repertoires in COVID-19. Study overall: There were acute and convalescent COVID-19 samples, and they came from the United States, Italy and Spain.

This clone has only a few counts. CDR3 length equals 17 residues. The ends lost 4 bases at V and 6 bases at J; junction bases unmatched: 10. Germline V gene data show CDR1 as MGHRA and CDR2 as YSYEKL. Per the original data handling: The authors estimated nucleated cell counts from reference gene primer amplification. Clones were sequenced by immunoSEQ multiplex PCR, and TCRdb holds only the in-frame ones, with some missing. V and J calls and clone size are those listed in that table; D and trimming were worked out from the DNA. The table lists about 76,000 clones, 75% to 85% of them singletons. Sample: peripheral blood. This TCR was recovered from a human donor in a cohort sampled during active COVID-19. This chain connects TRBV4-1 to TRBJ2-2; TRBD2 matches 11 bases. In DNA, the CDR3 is TGCGCCAGCAGCCTCCCGACTAGCGGGATTGCGTCCGGGGAGCTGTTTTTT. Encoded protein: CASSLPTSGIASGELFF.